Listed below are T cell receptor beta chains from one sample, sequenced in a study of cytomegalovirus exposure and HLA in healthy donors. Data came from immunoSEQ multiplex PCR; TCRdb stores just in-frame clones and leaves some out. The table lists 100,000 or so clones, 70% to 85% of them singletons, with under 7% in the top ten. Specimen: PBMCs. These receptor sequences come from a man aged 25 to 40 in good health and CMV-seropositive. The CDR3 runs from the conserved cysteine through the conserved F or W. The order of the fields is D gene, V gene, CDR3 length, J gene, clone size, CDR3 protein, CDR3 DNA. A D gene is named only where the DNA matches it firmly. Clone size, where shown, is once, few, many, or a class for clones that have expanded.

>.|TRBV5-4|12|TRBJ2-2|few
CASSRVLGELFF
TGTGCCAGCAGCCGGGTCCTCGGGGAGCTGTTTTTT
>TRBD2|TRBV6-6|15|TRBJ2-7|.
CASTTGGHGSYEQYF
TGTGCCAGCACCACGGGGGGGCACGGGTCCTACGAGCAGTACTTC
>TRBD1|TRBV6-6|16|TRBJ1-1|few
CASSDKLGQGNTEAFF
TGTGCCAGCAGCGACAAGCTGGGACAGGGGAACACTGAAGCTTTCTTT
>TRBD2|TRBV4-2|17|TRBJ2-5|.
CASSQAPSGGGGETQYF
TGTGCCAGCAGCCAAGCTCCCAGCGGGGGGGGCGGGGAGACCCAGTACTTC
>TRBD2|TRBV9|16|TRBJ2-2|.
CASSETSGPNTGELFF
TGTGCCAGCAGCGAGACTAGCGGACCGAACACCGGGGAGCTGTTTTTT
>TRBD1|TRBV28|15|TRBJ1-5|.
CASSPGDRVHQPQHF
TGTGCCAGCAGTCCCGGAGACAGGGTTCATCAGCCCCAGCATTTT
>TRBD2|TRBV7-9|15|TRBJ2-5|.
CASSFPSGGLETQYF
TGTGCCAGCAGCTTCCCCTCGGGGGGGCTAGAGACCCAGTACTTC
>TRBD1|TRBV10-3|17|TRBJ2-5|.
CAISETYRGSRQETQYF
TGTGCCATCAGTGAGACGTACAGGGGGTCCCGCCAAGAGACCCAGTACTTC
>TRBD1|TRBV19|15|TRBJ1-4|.
CASKRGTGADEKLFF
TGTGCCAGTAAGCGAGGGACAGGGGCCGACGAAAAACTGTTTTTT
>.|TRBV7-2|13|TRBJ1-2|.
CASRATGIYGYTF
TGTGCCAGCAGGGCGACGGGAATCTATGGCTACACCTTC
>.|TRBV30|11|TRBJ2-7|.
CAWSVHYEQYF
TGTGCCTGGAGTGTCCATTACGAGCAGTACTTC
>TRBD1|TRBV5-1|15|TRBJ2-3|.
CASSLEGASTDTQYF
TGCGCCAGCAGCTTGGAGGGGGCTAGCACAGATACGCAGTATTTT
>.|TRBV14|13|TRBJ2-1|.
CASSDRLVREQFF
TGTGCCAGCAGCGATCGACTAGTTCGTGAGCAGTTCTTC
>.|TRBV5-1|14|TRBJ2-3|.
CASSLDTGTDTQYF
TGCGCCAGCAGCTTGGATACAGGGACAGATACGCAGTATTTT
>.|TRBV7-9|15|TRBJ2-1|.
CASSWASVSYNEQFF
TGTGCCAGCAGCTGGGCTAGCGTCTCCTACAATGAGCAGTTCTTC
>.|TRBV2|10|TRBJ2-7|.
CASSIYEQYF
TGTGCCAGCTCAATCTACGAGCAGTACTTC
>TRBD2|TRBV27|14|TRBJ2-4|once
CASSWGGGENIQYF
TGTGCCAGCAGTTGGGGCGGGGGGGAAAACATTCAGTACTTC
>.|TRBV5-1|13|TRBJ1-2|.
CASSLGLGYGYTF
TGCGCCAGCAGCTTGGGACTTGGCTATGGCTACACCTTC
>TRBD1|TRBV7-2|14|TRBJ1-4|.
CASSSGQADEKLFF
TGTGCCAGCAGCTCTGGACAGGCGGATGAAAAACTGTTTTTT
>TRBD2|TRBV7-3|14|TRBJ2-1|once
CASSPGTRYNEQFF
TGTGCCAGCAGCCCCGGGACTAGGTACAATGAGCAGTTCTTC
>.|TRBV5-1|15|TRBJ1-6|.
CASSLAGLPNSPLHF
TGCGCCAGCAGCTTGGCGGGACTGCCTAATTCACCCCTCCACTTT
>.|TRBV9|14|TRBJ2-1|.
CASSVGSGKNEQFF
TGTGCCAGCAGCGTAGGTTCAGGGAAGAATGAGCAGTTCTTC
>.|TRBV6-6|13|TRBJ2-7|.
CASSYSVLYEQYF
TGTGCCAGCAGTTACTCGGTACTTTACGAGCAGTACTTC
>.|TRBV7-9|14|TRBJ1-1|few
CASSLESWAAEAFF
TGTGCCAGCAGCTTAGAATCCTGGGCAGCTGAAGCTTTCTTT
>TRBD1|TRBV5-1|15|TRBJ1-2|.
CASSSGTVGLYGYTF
TGCGCCAGCAGCTCTGGGACAGTGGGGCTCTATGGCTACACCTTC
>TRBD2|TRBV2|14|TRBJ2-5|.
CASTLQRGSETQYF
TGTGCCAGCACCCTCCAGCGGGGGTCAGAGACCCAGTACTTC
>.|TRBV6-5|13|TRBJ1-1|.
CASSPEENTEAFF
TGTGCCAGCAGTCCAGAAGAAAACACTGAAGCTTTCTTT
>TRBD1|TRBV5-4|15|TRBJ2-3|.
CASSLGQGVVDTQYF
TGTGCCAGCAGCCTCGGACAGGGGGTTGTAGATACGCAGTATTTT
>.|TRBV27|14|TRBJ1-6|.
CASSYVGAGSPLHF
TGTGCCAGCAGTTATGTAGGGGCTGGGTCACCCCTCCACTTT
>TRBD1|TRBV27|14|TRBJ2-7|once
CASKAETGGPEQYF
TGTGCCAGCAAGGCAGAGACAGGGGGTCCCGAGCAGTACTTC
>TRBD2|TRBV7-9|16|TRBJ2-3|.
CASTSPGLGGTDTQYF
TGTGCCAGCACCTCCCCCGGACTAGGAGGGACAGATACGCAGTATTTT
>TRBD2|TRBV13|16|TRBJ2-3|.
CASSTGTSGRTDTQYF
TGTGCCAGCAGCACGGGGACTAGCGGGAGAACAGATACGCAGTATTTT
>TRBD1|TRBV18|16|TRBJ2-2|.
CASSPRQGRSSGELFF
TGTGCCAGCTCACCGCGACAGGGAAGATCGTCCGGGGAGCTGTTTTTT
>TRBD1|TRBV6-6|16|TRBJ2-3|.
CASTRMRGQGSDTQYF
TGTGCCAGCACCCGAATGCGGGGACAGGGATCAGATACGCAGTATTTT
>TRBD1|TRBV5-1|18|TRBJ1-6|.
CASSFTAALQGAGSPLHF
TGCGCCAGCAGCTTCACCGCCGCCTTACAGGGGGCGGGTTCACCCCTCCACTTT
>.|TRBV7-3|12|TRBJ2-1|.
CASSRTLNEQFF
TGTGCCAGCAGCCGGACATTAAATGAGCAGTTCTTC
>.|TRBV12-1|16|TRBJ2-1|.
CASSFGAGNSYNEQFF
.
>.|TRBV14|12|TRBJ1-1|.
CASSQATGEAFF
TGTGCCAGCAGCCAAGCCACGGGTGAAGCTTTCTTT
>TRBD1|TRBV9|14|TRBJ1-5|.
CASSPGQGATSQHF
TGTGCCAGCAGCCCGGGACAGGGGGCCACGTCCCAGCATTTT
>TRBD1|TRBV4-2|17|TRBJ2-3|.
CASSQSLPGTGYDTQYF
TGTGCCAGCAGCCAGTCACTTCCCGGGACAGGATACGATACGCAGTATTTT
>TRBD2|TRBV5-1|15|TRBJ2-1|.
CASRTSGGGYNEQFF
TGCGCCAGTAGGACTAGCGGGGGAGGATACAATGAGCAGTTCTTC
>.|TRBV4-2|15|TRBJ2-5|.
CASSQESDYQETQYF
TGTGCCAGCAGCCAAGAGTCGGACTACCAAGAGACCCAGTACTTC